These 22 T cell receptor beta chains were sequenced from one sample in a study of blood T cell repertoires in COVID-19. Produced via immunoSEQ multiplex PCR; TCRdb's table is partial and in-frame only. The table lists around 140,000 clones, approximately 91% of them singletons. Material: peripheral blood. Source of these receptors: a man aged 65 to 85 with acute or convalescent COVID-19.

The chain is built from TRBV7-2 and TRBJ1-5; 7 nucleotides align to TRBD1. The CDR3 covers 14 residues. J lost 2 bases, V lost 5 bases, and 3 bases had no gene match. Germline V gene lookup returns CDR1 SGHTA and CDR2 FQGNSA. The CDR3 sequence: CASSNRGGNQPQHF. CDR3 in DNA: TGTGCCAGCAGCAACAGGGGTGGCAATCAGCCCCAGCATTTT.

The chain recombines TRBV6-6 with TRBJ1-6, with D perhaps TRBD1 (5 bases). This CDR3 has 17 residues. In germline, CDR1 is MNHNY, CDR2 SVGAGI (reference sequence). Trimming removed 5 bases from V and 1 base from J, with 15 bases in between. As DNA, the CDR3 is TGTGCCAGCAGTCGGGGACTTGAATTGTCCTATAATTCACCCCTCCACTTT. Its protein product is CASSRGLELSYNSPLHF.

The rearrangement links TRBV2 to TRBJ1-3; the match to TRBD1 covers 7 bases. Germline CDR1 and CDR2: SNHLY and FYNNEI. The CDR3 totals 13 residues. V trimming: 8 bases; J trimming: 4 bases; junction bases outside the gene matches: 5. CDR3 nucleotide sequence: TGTGCCAGCGCCACGACAGGGGGAAACACCATATATTTT. This codes for CASATTGGNTIYF.

This clone was seen just once. The chain joins TRBV3-1 (or the pseudogene TRBV3-2) to TRBJ2-1, with unresolved D. The germline CDR1 and CDR2 sequences are LGHDT and YNNKEL (reference sequence). The germline V and J ends were trimmed by 0 bases and 1 base, with 10 bases remaining between them. The CDR3 loop spans 16 amino acids. For the CDR3, the DNA is TGTGCCAGCAGCCAAGAAATCGACTTATCCTACAATGAGCAGTTCTTC. Protein: CASSQEIDLSYNEQFF.

The rearrangement joins TRBV3-1 (or the pseudogene TRBV3-2) to TRBJ2-5; unclear D gene. This CDR3 contains 12 residues. Germline CDR1 and CDR2: LGHDT and YNNKEL (reference sequence). Trimming took off 0 bases at V and 5 bases at J, with 4 bases between the two ends. The CDR3: CASSQDMETQYF. The DNA for the CDR3 is TGTGCCAGCAGCCAAGATATGGAGACCCAGTACTTC.

This chain joins TRBV10-3 and TRBJ1-4; D is perhaps TRBD1 (6 bases). The CDR3 is 17 residues long. The germline V gene encodes CDR1 ENHRY and CDR2 SYGVKD. With 0 bases removed from V and 8 bases from J, the gap between germline ends came to 19 bases. The CDR3 reads CAISESVISDSLEKLFF. In nucleotides, the CDR3 is TGTGCCATCAGTGAGTCCGTTATATCGGACAGCCTGGAAAAACTGTTTTTT.

CDR3 sequence: CASSFQTSGPDTQYF. The CDR3 bases are TGTGCCAGCAGCTTCCAGACTAGCGGACCGGATACGCAGTATTTT. This chain joins TRBV7-2 and TRBJ2-3, with 9 bases aligning to TRBD2. Germline CDR1 and CDR2: SGHTA and FQGNSA. The CDR3 has 15 amino acids. After removal of 3 bases from V and 6 bases from J, the junction contained 7 bases not matched to a gene.

CDR3 amino acids: CASSPGQGGTQYF. CDR3 nucleotide sequence: TGTGCCAGCAGCCCCGGACAGGGGGGGACCCAGTACTTC. The chain employs TRBV7-2 and TRBJ2-5; 10 nucleotides align to TRBD1. CDR3 length equals 13 residues. Germline CDR1 SGHTA, CDR2 FQGNSA. J gave up 7 bases and V 5 bases, and 4 bases lay outside the gene matches.

V and J are TRBV7-9 and TRBJ1-2, with TRBD1 identical over 8 bases. Germline CDR1 reads SEHNR; CDR2 reads FQNEAQ (reference sequence). The V and J ends lost 5 bases and 8 bases, in that order; junction bases with no gene match: 16. CDR3 length equals 16 residues. This CDR3 is CASSPLWTGSLGGYTF. In DNA form, the CDR3 reads TGTGCCAGCAGCCCCCTATGGACAGGGAGCCTCGGGGGCTACACCTTC.

V gene TRBV5-4 combines with J gene TRBJ2-1, with 8 nucleotides matching TRBD2. Unmatched junction bases numbered 7, after V lost 4 bases and J lost 4 bases. The germline gives CDR1 SGHNT, CDR2 YYREEE (reference sequence). The CDR3 covers 15 residues. The CDR3 sequence: CASSGGVAGYNEQFF. The CDR3 nucleotides read TGTGCCAGCAGCGGGGGGGTAGCGGGATACAATGAGCAGTTCTTC.

The chain carries TRBV18 and TRBJ1-5; 11 nucleotides align to TRBD1. The CDR3 runs to 15 residues. Germline loops: CDR1 KGHSH, CDR2 LQKENI. V shed 6 bases, J shed 1 base, and the junction held 2 bases outside the gene matches. The CDR3 is CASSGQGASNQPQHF. CDR3 coding DNA: TGTGCCAGCTCTGGACAGGGGGCGAGCAATCAGCCCCAGCATTTT.

This clone was found once. The rearrangement joins TRBV2 to TRBJ1-1; 11 bases are shared with TRBD1. The CDR3 length is 13 residues. Germline CDR1 reads SNHLY; CDR2 reads FYNNEI. The V and J ends lost 6 bases and 5 bases, in that order; junction bases with no gene match: 2. The CDR3 region has the DNA TGTGCCAGCAGGAGGGACAGGGGGACTGAAGCTTTCTTT. This translates into CASRRDRGTEAFF.

The CDR3 loop reads CASSPREVVEAFF. In DNA, the CDR3 is TGTGCCAGCAGCCCCCGGGAGGTTGTCGAAGCTTTCTTT. The chain joins TRBV6-5 to TRBJ1-1; the D is unclear. This CDR3 has 13 amino acids. V lost 6 bases, J lost 8 bases, and 16 bases lay in between. Germline-derived CDR1 and CDR2 are MNHEY and SVGAGI.

The chain couples TRBV28 to TRBJ1-2; TRBD1 agrees at 8 bases. The length of the CDR3 is 15 residues. With 7 bases clipped from V and 3 bases from J, the junction kept 10 bases outside the gene matches. Germline-derived CDR1 and CDR2 are MDHEN and SYDVKM. The CDR3 coding sequence is TGTGCCAGCAAAGTAACGGGACAGGTCCACTATGGCTACACCTTC. As protein: CASKVTGQVHYGYTF.

The chain links TRBV11-3 to TRBJ2-1; 7 positions agree with TRBD2. CDR1 and CDR2 from the germline V gene are SGHNT and YENEEA. The CDR3 covers 15 residues. Trimming took 5 bases from V and 2 from J; bases not matched to a gene: 6. The CDR3 DNA follows: TGTGCCAGCAGCACCTCTAGCGGAACCTACAATGAGCAGTTCTTC. This encodes CASSTSSGTYNEQFF.

The chain is built from TRBV6-5 and TRBJ2-7, with 8 bases matching TRBD2. Germline assignment: CDR1 MNHEY and CDR2 SVGAGI. The V and J ends lost 4 bases and 0 bases, in that order; junction bases with no gene match: 8. The CDR3 extends over 16 amino acids. CDR3 coding DNA: TGTGCCAGCAGTTCCCATGGGGCGGGGGGCTCCTACGAGCAGTACTTC. This sequence encodes CASSSHGAGGSYEQYF.

This clone was seen a handful of times. The rearrangement joins TRBV29-1 to TRBJ1-2, with TRBD1 as a possible D gene (6 bases). V was cut by 4 bases and J by 4 bases, with 13 bases left in between. Germline values: CDR1 SQVTM, CDR2 ANQGSEA. CDR3 length equals 13 residues. DNA of the CDR3: TGCAGCGTTGTTTGGACAGACTCCTATGGCTACACCTTC. Its translation is CSVVWTDSYGYTF. Full variable domain (missing parts from reference TRBV29-1 and TRBJ1-2): SAVISQKPSRDICQRGTSLTIQCQVDSQVTMMFWYRQQPGQSLTLIATANQGSEATYESGFVIDKFPISRPNLTFSTLTVSNMSPEDSSIYLCSVVWTDSYGYTFGSGTRLTVV.

This chain links TRBV10-1 with TRBJ1-1, with D possibly matching TRBD1 (6 bases). The V gene's germline CDR1 is WNHNN and CDR2 SYGVQD (reference sequence). CDR3 length: 14 residues. Trimming took 3 bases from V and 1 from J, leaving 9 bases between them. The CDR3, as DNA: TGCGCCAGCAGTGACGGACAGAAGAACACTGAAGCTTTCTTT. Translation: CASSDGQKNTEAFF.

The chain uses TRBV4-2 and TRBJ2-3; 7 nucleotides match TRBD1. J lost 5 bases, V lost 1 base, and 9 bases had no gene match. In germline, CDR1 is LGHNA, CDR2 YNFKEQ. The CDR3 spans 16 residues. CDR3 residues: CASSQGLRGQGDTQYF. The CDR3, as DNA: TGTGCCAGCAGCCAAGGTTTAAGGGGGCAAGGAGATACGCAGTATTTT.

The chain has TRBV7-9 and TRBJ1-1; tentatively, D is TRBD1 (5 bases). This CDR3 has 13 amino acids. The germline V gene encodes CDR1 SEHNR and CDR2 FQNEAQ (reference sequence). Trimming shortened V by 0 bases and J by 8 bases, and 10 bases separated the two germline ends. CDR3 DNA sequence: TGTGCCAGCAGCTTAGCGGGCGCAGGGGAAGCTTTCTTT. Protein sequence: CASSLAGAGEAFF.

CDR3 sequence (DNA): TGTGCCAGCAGCCTAAATTCAGGGGCGAACACCATATATTTT. It yields the protein CASSLNSGANTIYF. This chain uses TRBV11-3 with TRBJ1-3; D might be TRBD1 (6 bases). This CDR3 is 14 amino acids long. Between the trimmed V and J ends, which lost 5 bases and 7 bases, there was a span of 15 bases. Looked up from germline, CDR1 is SGHNT and CDR2 is YENEEA.

The chain uses TRBV6-1 and TRBJ2-7; TRBD2 agrees at 11 bases. The germline CDR1 and CDR2 sequences are MNHNS and SASEGT. J gave up 2 bases and V 1 base, and 7 bases lay outside the gene matches. The CDR3 is 17 residues long. In DNA form, the CDR3 reads TGTGCCAGCAGTGAAGTGGCTAGCGGGGGGACCGCCTACGAGCAGTACTTC. Its translation is CASSEVASGGTAYEQYF.